This T cell receptor beta chain was identified in a study of CD8+ T cells in alopecia areata. The overall study: It was 6 to 18 months of tofacitinib, and then there were 6 months off drug.

A word on this clone: The target antigen is unknown.

Peripheral blood and lesional scalp punch biopsies were taken from alopecia areata patients. As the sequencing template, cDNA was produced by extracting RNA and reverse transcribing it. The assay was immunoSEQ multiplex PCR, and TCRdb's table has in-frame clones only and misses some. The sample consists of about 150,000 clones, 75% to 90% of them appearing once. Findings and limits, study-wide: Among the cells sequenced in scalp samples are also the resident alphabeta T cells of normal skin.

V lost 1 base to trimming and J lost 9 bases; unmatched junction nucleotides: 10. Per germline, CDR1 MGHRA and CDR2 YSYEKL. CDR3 size: 17 residues. The genes are TRBV4-1 and TRBJ2-1, with TRBD2 matching 12 bases. This receptor was obtained from a human donor with alopecia areata. The sample was CD8+ T cells sorted from blood, taken at week 0. CDR3 in amino acids: CASSQGPASGRACEQFF. CDR3 sequence (DNA): TGCGCCAGCAGCCAAGGCCCAGCTAGCGGGAGGGCATGTGAGCAGTTCTTC.